This TCR beta chain was recorded in a study of response to subunit inactivated influenza vaccine. Study observations and caveats: The authors offered the suggestion that each seasonal influenza vaccination recruits few new T cells.

TCRdb used MiXCR to reprocess the RT-PCR reads, holding one entry per CDR3 protein. The sample yields fewer than 650,000 distinct CDR3 sequences, 10% to 15% seen once. The germline V gene encodes CDR1 MDHEN and CDR2 SYDVKM. V dropped 6 bases and J dropped 4; count of bases not matched to a gene: 14. There are 16 residues in the CDR3. This clonotype was recorded at least ten times. Antigen unknown. The rearrangement uses TRBV28 and TRBJ2-5; 7 bases align to TRBD1. This TCR was sampled from a man aged 45 to 65 who received an inactivated influenza vaccine. This material consisted of PBMCs from blood, taken roughly 47 days after vaccination. The CDR3 sequence: CASRLLQTGSSETQYF. DNA of the CDR3: TGTGCCAGCAGACTATTACAGACAGGGTCTTCAGAGACCCAGTACTTC.